One sample yielded the 10 T cell receptor beta chains listed below, sequenced in a study of blood T cell repertoires in COVID-19. Sequenced by immunoSEQ multiplex PCR; TCRdb stores in-frame clones only, minus some. This table holds 130,000 to 150,000 clones, around 80% found once. The source material was peripheral blood. These receptor sequences come from a man in his 60s with acute or convalescent COVID-19.

The rearrangement links TRBV19 to TRBJ2-1; 7 bases agree with TRBD2. Germline V lookup: CDR1 LNHDA, CDR2 SQIVND (reference sequence). J was trimmed by 4 bases and V by 8 bases; bases with no gene match: 8. The length of the CDR3 is 14 residues. CDR3 amino acids: CASRVAGSYNEQFF. In DNA form, the CDR3 reads TGTGCCAGTCGGGTAGCGGGCTCTTACAATGAGCAGTTCTTC. Full variable domain (outside the CDR3, taken from reference TRBV19 and TRBJ2-1): DGGITQSPKYLFRKEGQNVTLSCEQNLNHDAMYWYRQDPGQGLRLIYYSQIVNDFQKGDIAEGYSVSREKKESFPLTVTSAQKNPTAFYLCASRVAGSYNEQFFGPGTRLTVL.

The chain recombines TRBV7-9 with TRBJ1-3; TRBD1 matches 7 bases. J was trimmed by 1 base and V by 7 bases; bases with no gene match: 19. Germline CDR1 and CDR2: SEHNR and FQNEAQ (reference sequence). This CDR3 contains 19 residues. The CDR3 DNA follows: TGTGCCAGCACCGCGCCGGGGACAGATCTATCTACTTCTGGAAACACCATATATTTT. This translates into CASTAPGTDLSTSGNTIYF. Filled out from reference TRBV7-9 and TRBJ1-3, the complete variable domain reads DTGVSQNPRHKITKRGQNVTFRCDPISEHNRLYWYRQTLGQGPEFLTYFQNEAQLEKSRLLSDRFSAERPKGSFSTLEIQRTEQGDSAMYLCASTAPGTDLSTSGNTIYFGEGSWLTVV.

The chain joins TRBV19 to TRBJ2-1, with 8 positions matching TRBD1. Germline values: CDR1 LNHDA, CDR2 SQIVND (reference sequence). The CDR3 is 13 residues long. The ends lost 5 bases at V and 8 bases at J; junction bases unmatched: 5. Here the CDR3 DNA reads TGTGCCAGTAGTTTCGGACAGGGCGATGAGCAGTTCTTC. Its translation is CASSFGQGDEQFF. The full variable domain, with the rest looked up from reference TRBV19 and TRBJ2-1, is DGGITQSPKYLFRKEGQNVTLSCEQNLNHDAMYWYRQDPGQGLRLIYYSQIVNDFQKGDIAEGYSVSREKKESFPLTVTSAQKNPTAFYLCASSFGQGDEQFFGPGTRLTVL.

J is TRBJ1-5 and V is TRBV28, with D possibly matching TRBD1 (6 bases). This CDR3 is 15 amino acids long. V was shortened by 8 bases and J by 0 bases, with 14 bases between the two germline ends. Germline V lookup: CDR1 MDHEN, CDR2 SYDVKM. Here the CDR3 reads CASQKGGNSNQPQHF. CDR3 sequence (DNA): TGTGCCAGCCAGAAGGGGGGGAATAGCAATCAGCCCCAGCATTTT. Using reference TRBV28 and TRBJ1-5 for the parts outside the CDR3, the full variable domain is DVKVTQSSRYLVKRTGEKVFLECVQDMDHENMFWYRQDPGLGLRLIYFSYDVKMKEKGDIPEGYSVSREKKERFSLILESASTNQTSMYLCASQKGGNSNQPQHFGDGTRLSIL.

This chain joins TRBV5-1 and TRBJ2-1; TRBD2 matches 8 bases. CDR1 SGHRS and CDR2 YFSETQ come from the germline V gene. The CDR3 contains 15 residues. V trimming: 4 bases; J trimming: 6 bases; junction bases outside the gene matches: 9. CDR3 sequence reads: CASSLSPGLVNEQFF. In nucleotides, the CDR3 is TGCGCCAGCAGCCTATCCCCGGGACTAGTCAATGAGCAGTTCTTC.

The genes are TRBV30 and TRBJ1-5; D unresolved. V lost 1 base and J 5 bases, leaving 9 bases between the germline ends. Germline CDR1 is GTSNPN and CDR2 is SVGIG (reference sequence). The CDR3 runs 13 residues. The DNA for the CDR3 is TGTGCCTGGAGTGATGGGCAGGATCAGCCCCAGCATTTT. Encoded protein: CAWSDGQDQPQHF.

The V call is TRBV29-1, the J call TRBJ2-1; 8 bases are a match to TRBD2. This CDR3 region has 16 residues. V lost 2 bases and J lost 3; bases outside the gene matches: 9. CDR1 and CDR2 from the germline V gene are SQVTM and ANQGSEA. The CDR3 sequence is CSVEQGLSGSYNEQFF. CDR3 nucleotide sequence: TGCAGCGTTGAACAAGGACTAAGCGGGAGCTACAATGAGCAGTTCTTC.

The chain is built from TRBV19 and TRBJ2-2; 9 nucleotides agree with TRBD2. V was pared by 5 bases and J by 6 bases, with 7 bases of the junction left unmatched. The CDR3 runs 15 residues. Germline V CDR1 and CDR2: LNHDA, SQIVND (reference sequence). The CDR3 protein is CASSSVAGVPGELFF. The CDR3 DNA follows: TGTGCCAGTAGTTCGGTAGCGGGAGTCCCCGGGGAGCTGTTTTTT.

The CDR3, as DNA: TGTGCCTGGAGTCCCAGGGCTAGCGGTCGCGAGCAGTACTTC. Translating gives CAWSPRASGREQYF. V is TRBV30 and J is TRBJ2-7; TRBD2 matches at 7 bases. The V gene's germline CDR1 is GTSNPN and CDR2 SVGIG (reference sequence). V lost 2 bases, J lost 6 bases, and 10 bases stayed unmatched. CDR3 length: 14 amino acids.

This clone was recorded once. This chain links TRBV19 with TRBJ2-3, with TRBD2 matching over 7 bases. The V gene end was trimmed by 2 bases and the J gene end by 4 bases; junction bases not matched to a gene: 9. This CDR3 comprises 16 residues. Germline CDR1 LNHDA, CDR2 SQIVND (reference sequence). The CDR3 region is CASSIQGGRTADTQYF. CDR3 DNA sequence: TGTGCCAGTAGTATACAGGGCGGGAGAACGGCAGATACGCAGTATTTT.